This entry lists 4 T cell receptor beta chains sequenced from one sample in a study of blood T cell repertoires in COVID-19. Clones were sequenced by immunoSEQ multiplex PCR, and TCRdb holds only the in-frame ones, with some missing. This table holds about 410,000 clones, about 89% found once. Sequencing was performed on peripheral blood. Receptors originate from a woman between 40 and 55 years old with COVID-19, enrolled during active disease.

A word on this clone: At the DNA level, this CDR3 is encoded by other sequences in the same sample as well. The chain has TRBV7-9 and TRBJ2-5; D might be TRBD2 (6 bases). V was pared by 3 bases and J by 5 bases, with 7 bases between. Germline V gene lookup returns CDR1 SEHNR and CDR2 FQNEAQ (reference sequence). The CDR3 has 12 residues. CDR3 region: CASSFRGETQYF. CDR3 nucleotides: TGTGCCAGCAGCTTCCGGGGGGAGACCCAGTACTTC.

This chain links TRBV7-2 with TRBJ2-4; possibly TRBD2 for D (5 bases). Between the trimmed V and J ends, which lost 2 bases and 6 bases, there was a span of 8 bases. The germline gives CDR1 SGHTA, CDR2 FQGNSA. This CDR3 spans 13 amino acids. The DNA of the CDR3 is TGTGCCAGCAGCTTAAGCGGAAGAAACATTCAGTACTTC. This sequence encodes CASSLSGRNIQYF.

The gene calls are TRBV19 and TRBJ2-5; D is perhaps TRBD2 (5 bases). V was cut by 8 bases and J by 4 bases, with 20 bases left in between. CDR3 length: 15 amino acids. The V gene's germline CDR1 is LNHDA and CDR2 SQIVND (reference sequence). The CDR3 DNA reads TGTGCCAGTGCCCCCCAGCGGTCAGGTGGAGAGACCCAGTACTTC. It codes for CASAPQRSGGETQYF.

This rearrangement joins TRBV28 to TRBJ1-1, with a tentative D call TRBD1 (5 bases). With 3 bases removed from V and 2 bases from J, the gap between germline ends came to 7 bases. Per germline, CDR1 MDHEN and CDR2 SYDVKM. There are 13 residues in the CDR3. The CDR3 coding sequence is TGTGCCAGCAGTTTCAGGGAAAACACTGAAGCTTTCTTT. It specifies CASSFRENTEAFF.